Presented here are 21 T cell receptor beta chains from one specimen sequenced in a study of blood T cells in healthy people across ages. A sample-barcoded 5' primer and a J-beta primer mix were used in a second PCR of roughly 7 to 12 cycles. TCRdb independently ran MiXCR on the 5' RACE reads; one entry per CDR3 protein. Among some 880,000 distinct CDR3 sequences listed, 30% to 45% were seen once. Sequences were obtained from blood. These receptors all stem from a man between 18 and 29 years old in good health.

The CDR3 loop is CASSQVGGRVDGYTF. CDR3 DNA sequence: TGTGCCAGCAGCCAAGTTGGCGGGCGGGTGGATGGCTACACCTTC. This chain connects TRBV4-2 to TRBJ1-2; D unresolved. Trimming removed 1 base from V and 6 bases from J, with 15 bases in between. The CDR3 extends over 15 amino acids. In germline, CDR1 is LGHNA, CDR2 YNFKEQ.

This clonotype was found a few times. The chain couples TRBV7-6 to TRBJ2-7; 12 bases match TRBD2. Germline CDR1 is SGHVS and CDR2 is FNYEAQ. CDR3 length: 18 residues. The trim removed 5 bases at V and 0 bases at J, leaving 11 bases unmatched. The CDR3 here is CASSGGGTSGRSSYEQYF. In DNA, the CDR3 is TGTGCCAGCAGCGGCGGGGGGACTAGCGGGCGTAGCTCCTACGAGCAGTACTTC.

This clonotype was seen ten or more times. The rearrangement joins TRBV4-2 to TRBJ2-3, with 8 bases that match TRBD2. Germline V lookup: CDR1 LGHNA, CDR2 YNFKEQ. V lost 0 bases to trimming and J lost 2 bases; unmatched junction nucleotides: 10. The CDR3 contains 18 residues. CDR3 coding DNA: TGTGCCAGCAGCCAAGATCAAGGTGGTAGCGGGGACACAGATACGCAGTATTTT. This codes for CASSQDQGGSGDTDTQYF.

CDR3 loop: CASTPRDRLIVGGYTF. CDR3 DNA: TGTGCCAGCACCCCTCGGGACAGGTTGATTGTCGGTGGCTACACCTTC. This sequence joins TRBV12-3 or TRBV12-4 and TRBJ1-2, with 8 bases lining up with TRBD1. J gave up 7 bases and V 7 bases, and 17 bases lay outside the gene matches. The CDR3 extends over 16 amino acids.

This rearrangement joins TRBV12-3 or TRBV12-4 to TRBJ1-1, with D perhaps TRBD1 (6 bases). V shed 4 bases and J shed 11 bases, with 14 bases lying between them. The CDR3 consists of 12 residues. CDR3 in DNA: TGTGCCAGCAGTTACCCGACAGGAGAGGCTTTCTTT. Amino acid sequence: CASSYPTGEAFF.

V and J are TRBV24-1 and TRBJ2-2, with 7 nucleotides matching TRBD2. The germline gives CDR1 KGHDR, CDR2 SFDVKD. V shed 4 bases, J shed 1 base, and the junction held 5 bases outside the gene matches. CDR3 length equals 16 residues. This CDR3 reads CATSESGAQNTGELFF. For the CDR3, the DNA is TGTGCCACCAGTGAGAGCGGGGCCCAGAACACCGGGGAGCTGTTTTTT.

This clonotype was seen a few times. V and J are TRBV12-3 or TRBV12-4 and TRBJ2-7; D may be TRBD2 (5 bases). The CDR3 loop spans 14 amino acids. The V end was cut by 7 bases, the J end by 0 bases, with 13 bases between. The CDR3 coding sequence is TGTGCCAGCACCAAAGCGGTGGTCTCCTACGAGCAGTACTTC. Translated: CASTKAVVSYEQYF.

This clonotype was observed a few times. The rearrangement joins TRBV27 to TRBJ2-7; no reliable D call. V lost 5 bases to trimming and J lost 3 bases, with 14 bases between them. The CDR3 is 14 amino acids. Germline values: CDR1 MNHEY, CDR2 SMNVEV (reference sequence). The CDR3 reads CASSRTHVGYEQYF. CDR3 DNA: TGTGCCAGCAGTAGGACCCATGTGGGCTACGAGCAGTACTTC.

The sample holds many counts of this clonotype. V gene TRBV29-1 combines with J gene TRBJ1-2, with 7 bases matching TRBD1. Trimming cost V 3 bases and J 8 bases; bases outside gene matches: 6. The length of the CDR3 is 12 residues. The V gene's germline CDR1 is SQVTM and CDR2 ANQGSEA. The CDR3 DNA reads TGCAGCGTTGAGAGGGGGCCGTGGGGCTACACCTTC. This sequence encodes CSVERGPWGYTF.

The table lists this clonotype with many counts. J is TRBJ2-4 and V is TRBV12-3 or TRBV12-4; TRBD1 might be the D (6 bases). This CDR3 contains 14 residues. Trimming stripped 6 bases from V and 6 bases from J, with 15 bases between. DNA of the CDR3: TGTGCCAGCAGCCCGCAGACAGGCATAAACATTCAGTACTTC. It encodes CASSPQTGINIQYF.

The genes are TRBV20-1 and TRBJ2-3; the D gene is possibly TRBD1 (6 bases). The CDR3 sequence is 13 residues long. Trimming took off 6 bases at V and 6 bases at J, with 16 bases between the two ends. Per germline, CDR1 DFQATT and CDR2 SNEGSKA (reference sequence). CDR3 nucleotide sequence: TGCAGTGCCCCGGGTGAGGGGGAGGATACGCAGTATTTT. Translation gives CSAPGEGEDTQYF.

The chain is built from TRBV12-3 or TRBV12-4 and TRBJ1-1, with D possibly TRBD1 on 6 matching bases. V was clipped by 3 bases and J by 1 base, with 12 bases between them. The CDR3 consists of 15 residues. The CDR3 DNA reads TGTGCCAGCAGTTTGTCGGGGGCACGGAACACTGAAGCTTTCTTT. Translating it yields CASSLSGARNTEAFF.

This clonotype was detected many times. V is TRBV4-3 and J is TRBJ2-1, with 12 bases matching TRBD2. The trim removed 0 bases at V and 3 bases at J, leaving 6 bases unmatched. The CDR3 covers 18 residues. The V gene's germline CDR1 is LGHNA and CDR2 YSLEER. CDR3 region: CASSQDTTSGGLYNEQFF. CDR3 coding DNA: TGCGCCAGCAGCCAAGATACGACTAGCGGGGGCCTCTACAATGAGCAGTTCTTC.

This chain uses TRBV20-1 with TRBJ2-7; 9 bases line up with TRBD2. There are 12 residues in the CDR3. With V trimmed by 3 bases and J by 4 bases, 1 base remained unmatched. Per germline, CDR1 DFQATT and CDR2 SNEGSKA (reference sequence). The CDR3 DNA sequence: TGCAGTGCTAGGCGGGAGGGATACGAGCAGTACTTC. Protein product: CSARREGYEQYF.

This clonotype was counted a few times. The rearrangement uses TRBV6-2 or TRBV6-3 and TRBJ1-1; D may be TRBD1 (5 bases). The CDR3 loop spans 13 amino acids. Germline V gene lookup returns CDR1 MNHEY and CDR2 SVGEGT. V lost 5 bases and J 5 bases, leaving 12 bases between the germline ends. In DNA, the CDR3 is TGTGCCAGCAGTCGTAGGGACGGAACTGAAGCTTTCTTT. This translates into CASSRRDGTEAFF.

The rearrangement joins TRBV25-1 to TRBJ1-5; 10 nucleotides align to TRBD1. V dropped 6 bases and J dropped 5; count of bases not matched to a gene: 7. The germline V gene has CDR1 MGHDK and CDR2 SYGVNS. This CDR3 contains 15 residues. In DNA, the CDR3 is TGTGCCAGCAGGGGACAGGGGTCCAATGATCAGCCCCAGCATTTT. Its protein is CASRGQGSNDQPQHF.

This rearrangement joins TRBV3-1 to TRBJ1-2; D is ambiguous. The V end lost 0 bases, the J end lost 7 bases, and 6 bases lay between the germline ends. The CDR3 runs to 12 residues. Germline V gene lookup returns CDR1 LGHDT and CDR2 YNNKEL (reference sequence). CDR3 protein: CASSQEVSGYTF. The CDR3 DNA follows: TGTGCCAGCAGCCAAGAGGTCAGTGGCTACACCTTC.

Only one count was recorded for this clonotype. This may be a read error, as it is one base from a much larger clone. This sequence joins TRBV11-1 and TRBJ2-1; D perhaps matches TRBD2 (6 bases). With 5 bases removed from V and 5 bases from J, the gap between germline ends came to 16 bases. The CDR3 runs to 15 residues. From germline, CDR1 is SGHAT and CDR2 FQDESV (reference sequence). CDR3: CASSPLRRADNEQFF. The CDR3 coding sequence is TGTGCCAGCAGCCCCCTTCGGAGGGCGGACAATGAGCAGTTCTTC.

There are a few counts of this clonotype. This chain's CDR3 is CASSPPEREKLFF. DNA for the CDR3: TGTGCCAGCAGTCCCCCCGAGAGGGAAAAACTGTTTTTT. The chain couples TRBV27 to TRBJ1-4; D unclear. Trimming left V 5 bases short and J 8 bases short, with 12 bases between. Germline V lookup: CDR1 MNHEY, CDR2 SMNVEV (reference sequence). CDR3 length: 13 amino acids.

The chain links TRBV5-1 to TRBJ2-7; TRBD2 matches 9 bases. The junction had 12 bases not matched to a gene; V was cut back by 0 bases and J by 5 bases. CDR3 length: 17 amino acids. Per germline, CDR1 SGHRS and CDR2 YFSETQ. CDR3 in amino acids: CASSLEGRGGINDEQYF. CDR3 coding DNA: TGCGCCAGCAGCTTGGAAGGGCGGGGGGGCATCAACGACGAGCAGTACTTC.

This sequence joins TRBV5-1 and TRBJ1-1, with D perhaps TRBD1 (5 bases). Germline V gene lookup returns CDR1 SGHRS and CDR2 YFSETQ. The CDR3 runs 12 residues. Trimming left V 2 bases short and J 7 bases short, with 9 bases between. The CDR3 region has the DNA TGCGCCAGCAGCTTCGGCAGGGATGAAGCTTTCTTT. Translated: CASSFGRDEAFF.